The present T cell receptor (beta chain) was sequenced within a study of neoadjuvant anti-PD-1 for oral cavity cancer. The study's findings and limits: TCR analyses covered only a few patients per response group.

Clones were read by immunoSEQ multiplex PCR, and TCRdb kept only the in-frame ones, dropping some. The sample records 60,000 to 75,000 clones, around 88% being singletons. This CDR3 region has 17 residues. Turning to this clone: Its antigen is not known.

This chain connects TRBV22-1 to TRBJ2-6. TRBV22-1 is noted as a pseudogene. This TCR was recovered from a person aged 35-79 years with oral cavity squamous cell carcinoma. Specimen: PBMCs, collected before nivolumab (anti-PD-1) treatment. CDR3 loop: CPGSEAREQSRANVLTF. As DNA, the CDR3 is TGTCCTGGGAGCGAGGCACGCGAACAAAGTCGGGCCAACGTCCTGACTTTC.